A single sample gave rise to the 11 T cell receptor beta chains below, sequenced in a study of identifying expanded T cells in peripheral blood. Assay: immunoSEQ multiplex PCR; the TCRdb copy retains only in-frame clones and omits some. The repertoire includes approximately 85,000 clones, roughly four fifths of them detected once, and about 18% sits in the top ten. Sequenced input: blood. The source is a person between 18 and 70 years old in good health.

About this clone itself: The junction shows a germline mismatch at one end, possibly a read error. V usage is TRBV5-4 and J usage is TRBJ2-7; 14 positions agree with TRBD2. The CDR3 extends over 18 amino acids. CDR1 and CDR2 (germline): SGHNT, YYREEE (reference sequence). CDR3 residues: CASSQVRGTSGSVYEQYF. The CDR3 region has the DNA TGCGCCAGCAGCCAAGTTAGGGGGACTAGCGGGAGTGTCTACGAGCAGTACTTC. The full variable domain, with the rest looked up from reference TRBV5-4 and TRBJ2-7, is ETGVTQSPTHLIKTRGQQVTLRCSSQSGHNTVSWYQQALGQGPQFIFQYYREEENGRGNFPPRFSGLQFPNYSSELNVNALELDDSALYLCASSQVRGTSGSVYEQYFGPGTRLTVT.

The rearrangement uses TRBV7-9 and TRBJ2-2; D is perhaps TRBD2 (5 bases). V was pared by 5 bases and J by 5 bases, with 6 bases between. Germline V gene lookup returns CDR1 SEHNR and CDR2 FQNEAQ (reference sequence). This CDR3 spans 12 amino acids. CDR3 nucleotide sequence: TGTGCCAGCAGCCCGGGAACCGGGGAGCTGTTTTTT. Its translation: CASSPGTGELFF.

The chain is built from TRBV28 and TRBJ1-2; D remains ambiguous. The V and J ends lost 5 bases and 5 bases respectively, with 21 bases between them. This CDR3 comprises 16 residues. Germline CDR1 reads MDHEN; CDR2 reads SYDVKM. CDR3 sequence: CASSIDRPKGPYGYTF. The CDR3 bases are TGTGCCAGCAGTATCGATCGACCAAAGGGTCCGTATGGCTACACCTTC.

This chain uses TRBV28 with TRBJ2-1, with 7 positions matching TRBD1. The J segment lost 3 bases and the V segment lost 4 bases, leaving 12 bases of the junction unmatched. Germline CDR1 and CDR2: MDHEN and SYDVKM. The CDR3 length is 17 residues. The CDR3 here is CASSSPLTGNLYNEQFF. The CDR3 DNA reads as TGTGCCAGCAGTTCCCCTTTGACAGGGAATCTCTACAATGAGCAGTTCTTC.

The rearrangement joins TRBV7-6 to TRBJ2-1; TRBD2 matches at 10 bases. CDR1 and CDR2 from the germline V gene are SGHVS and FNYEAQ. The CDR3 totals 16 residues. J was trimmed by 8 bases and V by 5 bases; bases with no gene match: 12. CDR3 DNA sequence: TGTGCCAGCAGCAGACCCCCAGGGACTAGCGTTGATGAGCAGTTCTTC. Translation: CASSRPPGTSVDEQFF.

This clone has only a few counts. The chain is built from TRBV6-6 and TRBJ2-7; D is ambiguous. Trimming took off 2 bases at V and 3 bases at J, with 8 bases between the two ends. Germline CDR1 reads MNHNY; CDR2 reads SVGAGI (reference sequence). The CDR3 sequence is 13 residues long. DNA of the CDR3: TGTGCCAGCAGTTACGGCTTTGGCTACGAGCAGTACTTC. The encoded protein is CASSYGFGYEQYF.

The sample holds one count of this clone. CDR3 sequence (DNA): TGTGCCTGGAACAGGGGGCGGAGGGACACTGAAGCTTTCTTT. This translates into CAWNRGRRDTEAFF. V is TRBV30 and J is TRBJ1-1; 9 bases match TRBD1. The CDR3 is 14 amino acids. J lost 3 bases, V lost 4 bases, and 6 bases had no gene match. Germline CDR1 reads GTSNPN; CDR2 reads SVGIG (reference sequence).

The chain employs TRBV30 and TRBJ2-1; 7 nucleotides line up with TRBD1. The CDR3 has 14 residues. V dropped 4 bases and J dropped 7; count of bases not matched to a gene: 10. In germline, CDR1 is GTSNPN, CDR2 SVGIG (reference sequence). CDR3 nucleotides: TGTGCCTGGACCCCCCGTAGGGGGCTGAATGAGCAGTTCTTC. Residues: CAWTPRRGLNEQFF.

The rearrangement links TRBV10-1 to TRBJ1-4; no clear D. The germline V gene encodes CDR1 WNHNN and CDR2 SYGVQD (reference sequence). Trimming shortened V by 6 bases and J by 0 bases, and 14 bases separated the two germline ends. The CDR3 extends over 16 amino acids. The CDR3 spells CASRKRWRATNEKLFF. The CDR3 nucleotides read TGCGCCAGCAGAAAACGGTGGAGGGCAACTAATGAAAAACTGTTTTTT.

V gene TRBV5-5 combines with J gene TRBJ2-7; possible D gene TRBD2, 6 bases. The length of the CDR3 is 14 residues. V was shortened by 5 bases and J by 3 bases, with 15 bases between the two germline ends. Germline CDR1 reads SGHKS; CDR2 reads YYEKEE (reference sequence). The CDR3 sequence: CASSSAGGNYEQYF. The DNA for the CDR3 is TGTGCCAGCAGTTCTGCCGGGGGTAACTACGAGCAGTACTTC.

This chain's CDR3 is CAFRDTYYGYTF. For the CDR3, the DNA is TGTGCCTTCCGGGACACTTACTATGGCTACACCTTC. This chain links TRBV25-1 with TRBJ1-2; a possible D gene is TRBD1 (6 bases). Per germline, CDR1 MGHDK and CDR2 SYGVNS. The length of the CDR3 is 12 residues. The germline V and J ends were trimmed by 11 bases and 3 bases, with 13 bases remaining between them.